Described below is a single T cell receptor beta chain sequence and its context. Its antigen is currently unknown. The junction differs from germline at one of its ends, possibly a read error. The V gene's germline CDR1 is DFQATT and CDR2 SNEGSKA (reference sequence). This CDR3 comprises 17 residues. The library came from three nested PCR rounds adapted from ARM-PCR protocols. TCRdb re-called the multiplex PCR reads through MiXCR, storing one row per CDR3 protein. The profile shows roughly 120,000 distinct CDR3 sequences, roughly 73% of them singletons. This sample is part of a study of tumor and adjacent non-tumor tissue in lung cancer. Points from the study as a whole: Tumor tissue had significantly higher TCR diversity than normal lung. Higher tumor TCR diversity was associated with shorter survival.

This sample's RNA came from whole unsorted tissue. Newly diagnosed lung cancer patients had thoracic surgery in China, August–late 2014, without prior chemotherapy. The TCR originated in a woman aged 55-70 years with non-small cell lung cancer. The sequencing sample was made of lung tumor tissue. The rearrangement joins TRBV20-1 to TRBJ1-6; no definite D call. CDR3 amino acids: CSARDDTLAVYNSPLHF. The CDR3 DNA reads TGCAGTGCTAGAGATGATACCCTTGCTGTATATAATTCACCTCTCCACTTT.